The clone carrying this T cell receptor beta chain was counted between two and nine times. Its cognate antigen is unknown. V was clipped by 6 bases and J by 4 bases; unmatched bases: 8. Germline V gene lookup returns CDR1 SQVTM and CDR2 ANQGSEA. CDR3 length equals 14 residues. This record comes from a study of T-cell reconstitution after alpha-beta-depleted transplantation in children. Whole-study findings and limits: Diversity and T-cell counts at one year after transplant derived mostly from new T cells.

TCRbeta library preparation incorporated unique molecular identifiers. From the PCR reads, TCRdb called clonotypes with MiXCR, one entry per CDR3 protein. The sample yields 350,000 to 500,000 distinct CDR3 sequences, around two fifths seen once. The sequencing used PBMCs, collected before TCRalphabeta/CD19-depleted stem cell transplant. This chain links TRBV29-1 with TRBJ2-3; 9 bases are a match to TRBD1. The source is a girl aged 2 to 10 with aplastic anemia, due to receive a stem cell transplant. The CDR3 reads CSVAGTGRADTQYF. CDR3 sequence (DNA): TGCAGCGTAGCCGGGACAGGGCGAGCAGATACGCAGTATTTT.